Presented here are 17 T cell receptor beta chains from one specimen sequenced in a study of T cell responses to AZD1222 COVID-19 vaccine. The repertoire was sequenced with immunoSEQ multiplex PCR; TCRdb's copy has only in-frame clones and lacks some. Of around 95,000 clones in the sample, approximately 87% were seen once. Sequenced here: peripheral blood, sampled on day 0 of AZD1222 vaccination. All receptors come from an adult in good health.

CDR3 protein: CASSFSRTGGETQYF. The CDR3 nucleotides read TGTGCCAGCAGCTTTAGCCGGACAGGAGGAGAGACCCAGTACTTC. The chain links TRBV7-9 to TRBJ2-5, with TRBD1 matching over 7 bases. The V segment lost 3 bases and the J segment 4 bases; nucleotides outside the gene matches: 8. The germline gives CDR1 SEHNR, CDR2 FQNEAQ (reference sequence). The CDR3 has 15 residues.

This clone came up a few times. The rearrangement links TRBV5-4 to TRBJ2-7; 7 bases line up with TRBD1. Trimming took 4 bases from V and 3 from J; bases not matched to a gene: 16. This CDR3 has 17 amino acids. CDR1 and CDR2 (germline): SGHNT, YYREEE (reference sequence). The CDR3 is CASSPNTGTAENYEQYF. As DNA, the CDR3 is TGTGCCAGCAGCCCGAACACCGGGACAGCAGAAAACTACGAGCAGTACTTC.

Here the CDR3 DNA reads TGTGCCAGCAGTGAAACAGGAATATCAACTAATGAAAAACTGTTTTTT. It encodes CASSETGISTNEKLFF. The J gene is TRBJ1-4, the V gene TRBV6-1; D is possibly TRBD1 (5 bases). The germline V gene has CDR1 MNHNS and CDR2 SASEGT. The CDR3 is 16 amino acids. Trimming pared 2 bases from V and 0 bases from J, leaving 10 bases between.

J is TRBJ2-1 and V is TRBV7-9; 13 bases fit TRBD2. V gave up 2 bases and J gave up 5 bases; unmatched junction bases: 6. Germline V CDR1 and CDR2: SEHNR, FQNEAQ (reference sequence). The CDR3 contains 17 residues. CDR3 residues: CASSLSGTSGINNEQFF. The CDR3 nucleotides read TGTGCCAGCAGCTTATCGGGGACTAGCGGGATCAACAATGAGCAGTTCTTC. The variable domain in full, completed from reference TRBV7-9 and TRBJ2-1, reads DTGVSQNPRHKITKRGQNVTFRCDPISEHNRLYWYRQTLGQGPEFLTYFQNEAQLEKSRLLSDRFSAERPKGSFSTLEIQRTEQGDSAMYLCASSLSGTSGINNEQFFGPGTRLTVL.

The chain couples TRBV15 to TRBJ2-6; D not certain. Trimming removed 0 bases from V and 0 bases from J, with 12 bases in between. This CDR3 has 18 residues. Per the germline V gene, CDR1 is LNHNV and CDR2 is YYDKDF (reference sequence). This chain's CDR3 is CATSRDYGFSSGANVLTF. DNA of the CDR3: TGTGCCACCAGCAGAGATTATGGTTTTAGCTCTGGGGCCAACGTCCTGACTTTC.

The V gene is TRBV7-9, the J gene TRBJ2-2; D perhaps matches TRBD1 (5 bases). Germline V gene data show CDR1 as SEHNR and CDR2 as FQNEAQ (reference sequence). V lost 3 bases, J lost 7 bases, and 15 bases lay in between. The CDR3 sequence is 15 residues long. The CDR3 is CASSFSARAFGELFF. CDR3 coding DNA: TGTGCCAGCAGCTTTAGTGCCAGGGCTTTCGGGGAGCTGTTTTTT.

The J gene is TRBJ2-1, the V gene TRBV7-9; 8 bases align to TRBD1. The V gene end was trimmed by 4 bases and the J gene end by 7 bases; junction bases not matched to a gene: 15. CDR1 and CDR2 from the germline V gene are SEHNR and FQNEAQ (reference sequence). The CDR3 runs to 17 residues. The CDR3 coding sequence is TGTGCCAGCAGCTCCGGGATGGGCGACAGGGGTACTAATGAGCAGTTCTTC. Translation: CASSSGMGDRGTNEQFF.

The chain carries TRBV3-1 (or the pseudogene TRBV3-2) and TRBJ1-2, with D uncertain. Germline CDR1 and CDR2: LGHDT and YNNKEL (reference sequence). Trimming shortened V by 3 bases and J by 7 bases, and 6 bases separated the two germline ends. The CDR3 is 11 amino acids. The CDR3 DNA is TGTGCCAGCAGCCACTGGGGTGGCTACACCTTC. Translating gives CASSHWGGYTF.

CDR3 in DNA: TGTGCCAGCTCACGGGAGGCCCGGGAGCCCCAGCATTTT. Its protein is CASSREAREPQHF. The chain uses TRBV18 and TRBJ1-5; D gene uncertain. From germline, CDR1 is KGHSH and CDR2 LQKENI. With 4 bases removed from V and 8 bases from J, the gap between germline ends came to 12 bases. The CDR3 has 13 amino acids.

This rearrangement joins TRBV5-4 to TRBJ2-1, with a weak D call TRBD1 (6 bases). This CDR3 region has 14 residues. Trimming removed 0 bases from V and 10 bases from J, with 14 bases in between. Germline V gene sequence: CDR1 SGHNT, CDR2 YYREEE (reference sequence). The CDR3 is CASSLVVTGGEQFF. CDR3 nucleotides: TGTGCCAGCAGCTTGGTTGTCACTGGGGGCGAGCAGTTCTTC.

The V and J genes are TRBV7-8 and TRBJ2-6, with D hard to call. The length of the CDR3 is 14 residues. Germline loops: CDR1 SGHVS, CDR2 FQNEAQ. V was shortened by 4 bases and J by 0 bases, with 4 bases between the two germline ends. The CDR3 protein is CASSYSSGANVLTF. As DNA, the CDR3 is TGTGCCAGCAGCTATAGCTCTGGGGCCAACGTCCTGACTTTC.

V is TRBV5-1 and J is TRBJ1-4; D unresolved. There are 16 residues in the CDR3. The germline V gene encodes CDR1 SGHRS and CDR2 YFSETQ. With 0 bases removed from V and 0 bases from J, the gap between germline ends came to 9 bases. CDR3 DNA sequence: TGCGCCAGCAGCTTGGTGGTGGCAGCAACTAATGAAAAACTGTTTTTT. This translates into CASSLVVAATNEKLFF.

This chain connects TRBV6-5 to TRBJ2-5; no clear D gene. The CDR3 runs to 10 residues. The germline CDR1 and CDR2 sequences are MNHEY and SVGAGI. Deletions cut 4 bases from V and 7 bases from J, with 4 bases between. The CDR3 reads CASSFLTQYF. The CDR3 DNA sequence: TGTGCCAGCAGTTTTCTGACCCAGTACTTC.

The gene calls are TRBV6-5 and TRBJ1-6, with D uncertain. Germline CDR1 and CDR2: MNHEY and SVGAGI. This CDR3 comprises 13 residues. Trimming removed 2 bases from V and 5 bases from J, with 4 bases in between. The CDR3: CASSYQHNSPLHF. For the CDR3, the DNA is TGTGCCAGCAGTTACCAGCATAATTCACCCCTCCACTTT.

The chain has TRBV5-8 and TRBJ2-7; D is unresolved. Trimming cost V 0 bases and J 4 bases, with 17 bases left between them. The CDR3 contains 16 residues. CDR1 is SGHTS and CDR2 is YDEGEE in the germline V gene. The CDR3 bases are TGTGCCAGCAGCTTGGAACCCGGCATGGGCGTTTACGAGCAGTACTTC. Its translation: CASSLEPGMGVYEQYF.

The J gene is TRBJ1-2, the V gene TRBV15; D is possibly TRBD1 (5 bases). From germline, CDR1 is LNHNV and CDR2 YYDKDF (reference sequence). The V end was cut by 1 base, the J end by 7 bases, with 16 bases between. CDR3 length equals 15 residues. CDR3 sequence: CATSRVGESRGGYTF. For the CDR3, the DNA is TGTGCCACCAGCAGAGTGGGGGAAAGTCGGGGTGGCTACACCTTC.

This sequence joins TRBV6-6 and TRBJ2-7, with TRBD2 matching over 8 bases. V lost 2 bases and J lost 7; bases outside the gene matches: 13. CDR3 size: 16 residues. Germline CDR1 MNHNY, CDR2 SVGAGI (reference sequence). The chain's CDR3 is CASSYGRVASGGEQYF. The CDR3 nucleotides read TGTGCCAGCAGTTACGGAAGGGTGGCGTCGGGGGGGGAGCAGTACTTC.